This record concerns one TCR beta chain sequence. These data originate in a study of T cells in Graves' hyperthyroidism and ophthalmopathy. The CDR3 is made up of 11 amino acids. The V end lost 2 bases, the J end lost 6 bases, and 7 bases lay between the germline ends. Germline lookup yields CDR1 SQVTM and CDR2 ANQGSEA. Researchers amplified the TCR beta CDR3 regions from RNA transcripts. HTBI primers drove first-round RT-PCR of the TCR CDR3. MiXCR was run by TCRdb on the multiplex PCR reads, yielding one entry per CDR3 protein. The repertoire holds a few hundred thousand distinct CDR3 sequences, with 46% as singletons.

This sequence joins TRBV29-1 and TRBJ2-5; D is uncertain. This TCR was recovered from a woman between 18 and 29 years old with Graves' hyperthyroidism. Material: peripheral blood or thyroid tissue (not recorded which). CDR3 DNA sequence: TGCAGCGTTGAAATCATCCAGACCCAGTACTTC. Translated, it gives CSVEIIQTQYF.